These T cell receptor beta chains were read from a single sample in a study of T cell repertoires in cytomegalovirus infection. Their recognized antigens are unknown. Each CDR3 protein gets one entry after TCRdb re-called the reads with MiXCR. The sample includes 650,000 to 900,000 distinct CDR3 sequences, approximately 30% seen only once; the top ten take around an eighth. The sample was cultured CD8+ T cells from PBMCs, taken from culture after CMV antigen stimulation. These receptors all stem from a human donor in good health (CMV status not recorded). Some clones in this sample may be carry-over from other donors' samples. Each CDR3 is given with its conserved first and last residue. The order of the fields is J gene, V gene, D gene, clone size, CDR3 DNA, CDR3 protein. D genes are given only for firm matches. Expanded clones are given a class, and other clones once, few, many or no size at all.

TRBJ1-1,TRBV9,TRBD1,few,TGTGCCAGCAACCCAGGGGGCAGGATGAACACTGAAGCTTTCTTT,CASNPGGRMNTEAFF
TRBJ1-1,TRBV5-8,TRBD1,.,TGTGCCAGCAGTCAGACAGGGGGCGCCGAGACTGAAGCTTTCTTT,CASSQTGGAETEAFF
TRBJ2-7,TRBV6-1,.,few,TGTGCCAGCACCCCGACGGCTATCTACGAGCAGTACTTC,CASTPTAIYEQYF
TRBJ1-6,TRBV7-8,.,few,TGTGCCAGCAGACAGGGCCGGAGCTCCTATAATTCACCCCTCCACTTT,CASRQGRSSYNSPLHF
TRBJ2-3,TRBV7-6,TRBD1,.,TGTGCCAGCAGCTTAGAGACAGGGTTGACAGATACGCAGTATTTT,CASSLETGLTDTQYF
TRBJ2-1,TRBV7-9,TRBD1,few,TGTGCCAGCAGCCCCCGGACAGGGGTCAATGAGCAGTTCTTC,CASSPRTGVNEQFF
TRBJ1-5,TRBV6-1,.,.,TGTGCCAGCAGTGAAATGAAACGGCAGTATAGCAATCAGCCCCAGCATTTT,CASSEMKRQYSNQPQHF
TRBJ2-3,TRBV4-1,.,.,TGCGCCAGCAGCCAATCCGGGCTAGAGGCGAGCACAGATACGCAGTATTTT,CASSQSGLEASTDTQYF
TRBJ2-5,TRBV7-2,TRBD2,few,TGTGCCAGCAGCTCCCCCCTTAGCGGGGAAGAGACCCAGTACTTC,CASSSPLSGEETQYF
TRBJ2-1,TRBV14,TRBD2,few,TGTGCCAGCAGCTTCAAGCGGGGGGGCCTCGGCTCCTACAATGAGCAGTTCTTC,CASSFKRGGLGSYNEQFF
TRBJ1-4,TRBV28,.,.,.,CASTIPGRKNCFF
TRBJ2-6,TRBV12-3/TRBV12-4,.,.,TGTGCCAGCAGTTTAAGGGCCAACGTCCTGACTTTC,CASSLRANVLTF
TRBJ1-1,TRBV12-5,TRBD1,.,TGTGCTAGTGGTTTGTTTTGGACAGGGGTATTGAACACTGAAGCTTTCTTT,CASGLFWTGVLNTEAFF
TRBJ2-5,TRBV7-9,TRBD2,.,TGTGCCAGCACCTCCTCGGGGGGACAAGAGACCCAGTACTTC,CASTSSGGQETQYF
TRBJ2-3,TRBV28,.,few,TGTGCCAGCAGGGATCTTATTGTAGATACGCAGTATTTT,CASRDLIVDTQYF
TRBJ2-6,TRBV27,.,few,TGTGCCAGCCAAGGGGGGTCGGGTATTTCTGGGGCCAACGTCCTGACTTTC,CASQGGSGISGANVLTF
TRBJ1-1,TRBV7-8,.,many,TGTGCCAGCAGCTCAAAGACGGTGAACACTGAAGCTTTCTTT,CASSSKTVNTEAFF
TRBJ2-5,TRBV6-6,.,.,TGTGCCAGCAGTACAGAGGAACAGAGTCAAGAGACCCAGTACTTC,CASSTEEQSQETQYF
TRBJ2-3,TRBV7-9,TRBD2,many,TGTGCCAGCAGCTTTCCACTAGCGGGGGAGCCTCAAAGCACAGATACGCAGTATTTT,CASSFPLAGEPQSTDTQYF
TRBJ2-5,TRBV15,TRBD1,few,TGTGCCACCAGCATCTTAGTCGGGACAGGGGCCTACCAAGAGACCCAGTACTTC,CATSILVGTGAYQETQYF
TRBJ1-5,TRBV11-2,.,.,TGTGCCAACAGCTTAGGGCAGAGAAGCAATCAGCCCCAGCATTTT,CANSLGQRSNQPQHF
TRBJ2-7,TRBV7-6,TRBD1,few,TGTGCCAGCAGCCACCCGGGACAGGGGAACGAGCAGTACTTC,CASSHPGQGNEQYF
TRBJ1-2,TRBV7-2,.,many,TGTGCCAGCAGCGACATAACAATACCCACCAACTATGGCTACACCTTC,CASSDITIPTNYGYTF
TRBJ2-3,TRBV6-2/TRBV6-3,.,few,TGTGCCAGCAGTTACTCCCGGGAAACAACTAGCACAGATACGCAGTATTTT,CASSYSRETTSTDTQYF
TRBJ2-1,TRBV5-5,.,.,TGTGCCAGCAGCGGATTACAGGGTTACAATGAGCAGTTCTTC,CASSGLQGYNEQFF
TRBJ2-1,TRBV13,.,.,TGTGCCAGCAGCCCTGTGGGGGACTTTAGCGATGAGCAGTTCTTC,CASSPVGDFSDEQFF
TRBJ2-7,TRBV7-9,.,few,TGTGCCAGTCATAGGGGGTCCTCCTACGAGCAGTACTTC,CASHRGSSYEQYF
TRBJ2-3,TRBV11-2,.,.,TGTGCCAGCAGCTTCGTTGTAGCGGACAACACAGATACGCAGTATTTT,CASSFVVADNTDTQYF
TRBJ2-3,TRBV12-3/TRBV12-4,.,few,TGTGCCAGCGCCCTGGATAGCGGAAGCACAGATACGCAGTATTTT,CASALDSGSTDTQYF
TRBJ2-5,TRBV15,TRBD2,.,TGTGCCACCAGCATCGCGGGGGAGGGAGAGACCCAGTACTTC,CATSIAGEGETQYF
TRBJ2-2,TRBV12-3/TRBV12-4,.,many,TGTGCCAGCAGTTTCCAAATCGGGCTCCGCGACACCGGGGAGCTGTTTTTT,CASSFQIGLRDTGELFF